A single sample is the source of the 2 T cell receptor beta chains below, sequenced in a study of shared clonotypes between healthy human individuals. Libraries were prepared by immunoSEQ multiplex PCR; TCRdb keeps only in-frame clonotypes and omits some of them. The repertoire holds millions of clones, with around 95% as singletons. The sample taken for sequencing was naive CD4+ T cells sorted from blood. The subset denotes: CD45RA+ positively selected. These receptor sequences come from a man aged 18 to 29 in good health.

This sequence joins TRBV5-1 and TRBJ2-7; 7 bases are shared with TRBD1. J lost 4 bases, V lost 5 bases, and 0 bases had no gene match. The CDR3 spans 11 residues. Germline CDR1 reads SGHRS; CDR2 reads YFSETQ. In nucleotides, the CDR3 is TGCGCCAGCAGGGGACAGTACGAGCAGTACTTC. This translates into CASRGQYEQYF.

In this sample, this clone turned up once. The gene calls are TRBV5-1 and TRBJ2-7, with 7 bases matching TRBD1. V was clipped by 4 bases and J by 0 bases; unmatched bases: 7. The germline CDR1 and CDR2 sequences are SGHRS and YFSETQ. The length of the CDR3 is 15 residues. Here the CDR3 DNA reads TGCGCCAGCAGCGAACAGGGGTCCGACTCCTACGAGCAGTACTTC. It is translated as CASSEQGSDSYEQYF.